This T cell receptor (beta chain) was documented in a study of CD8 T cells in Susac syndrome. V was clipped by 6 bases and J by 5 bases; unmatched bases: 6. CDR3 length equals 12 residues. From germline, CDR1 is SQVTM and CDR2 ANQGSEA. Roughly 0.45 to 1 ug RNA was reverse transcribed with random hexamers. The amplification used immunoSEQ multiplex PCR on TCR beta CDR3; it spanned 54 Vbeta and 13 Jbeta. MiXCR, applied by TCRdb to the immunoSEQ multiplex PCR reads, yields one record per CDR3 protein. The data hold 110,000 or so distinct CDR3 sequences, with roughly 91% observed a single time. The sequence was obtained from a human donor in good health. Sequenced sample: CD4+ T cells from PBMCs. The chain couples TRBV29-1 to TRBJ2-5; 7 nucleotides line up with TRBD1. CDR3 nucleotide sequence: TGCAGCGTCGACAGGGCCCGCGAGACCCAGTACTTC. This codes for CSVDRARETQYF.